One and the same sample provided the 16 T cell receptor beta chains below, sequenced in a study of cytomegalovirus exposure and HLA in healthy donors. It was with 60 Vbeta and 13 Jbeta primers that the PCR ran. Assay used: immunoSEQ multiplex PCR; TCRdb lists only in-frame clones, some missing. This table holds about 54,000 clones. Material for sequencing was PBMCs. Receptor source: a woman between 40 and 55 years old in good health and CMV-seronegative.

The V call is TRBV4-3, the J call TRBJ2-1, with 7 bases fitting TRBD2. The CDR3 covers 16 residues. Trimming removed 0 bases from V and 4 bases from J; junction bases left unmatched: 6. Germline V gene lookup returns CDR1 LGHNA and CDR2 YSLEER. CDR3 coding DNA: TGCGCCAGCAGCCAAGATCTCTGGGGACTATACAATGAGCAGTTCTTC. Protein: CASSQDLWGLYNEQFF.

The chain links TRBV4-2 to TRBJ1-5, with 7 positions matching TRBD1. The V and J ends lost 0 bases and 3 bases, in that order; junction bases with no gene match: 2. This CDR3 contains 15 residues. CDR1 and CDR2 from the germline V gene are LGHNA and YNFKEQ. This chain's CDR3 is CASSQDGQANQPQHF. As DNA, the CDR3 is TGTGCCAGCAGCCAAGATGGACAGGCCAATCAGCCCCAGCATTTT.

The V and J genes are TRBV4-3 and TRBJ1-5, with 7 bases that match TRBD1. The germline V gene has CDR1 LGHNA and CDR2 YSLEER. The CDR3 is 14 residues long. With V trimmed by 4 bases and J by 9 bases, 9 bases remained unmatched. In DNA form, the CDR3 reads TGCGCCAGCAGCCCAACAGGGGCGGCGGGGCCCCAGCATTTT. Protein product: CASSPTGAAGPQHF.

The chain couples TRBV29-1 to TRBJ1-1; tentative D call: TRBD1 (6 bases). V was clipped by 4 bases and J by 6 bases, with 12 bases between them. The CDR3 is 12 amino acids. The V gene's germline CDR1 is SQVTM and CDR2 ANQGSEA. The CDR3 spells CSVVYRDAEAFF. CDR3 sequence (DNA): TGCAGCGTTGTGTACAGGGACGCTGAAGCTTTCTTT.

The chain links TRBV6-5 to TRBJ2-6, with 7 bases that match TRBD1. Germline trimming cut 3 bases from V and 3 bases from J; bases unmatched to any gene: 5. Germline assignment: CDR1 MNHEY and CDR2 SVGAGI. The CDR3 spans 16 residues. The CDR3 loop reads CASSYDRDYGANVLTF. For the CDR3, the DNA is TGTGCCAGCAGTTATGACAGGGATTATGGGGCCAACGTCCTGACTTTC.

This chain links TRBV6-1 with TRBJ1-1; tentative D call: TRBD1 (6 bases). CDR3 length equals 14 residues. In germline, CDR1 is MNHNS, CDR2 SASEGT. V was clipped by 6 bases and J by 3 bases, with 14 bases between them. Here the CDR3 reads CASRTQGLDTEAFF. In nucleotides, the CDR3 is TGTGCCAGCAGGACACAGGGTTTGGACACTGAAGCTTTCTTT.

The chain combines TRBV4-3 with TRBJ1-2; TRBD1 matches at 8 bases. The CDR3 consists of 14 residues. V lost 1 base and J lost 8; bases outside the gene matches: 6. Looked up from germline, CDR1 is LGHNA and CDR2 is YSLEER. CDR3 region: CASSQAQGAGGYTF. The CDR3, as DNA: TGCGCCAGCAGCCAAGCGCAGGGGGCGGGCGGCTACACCTTC.

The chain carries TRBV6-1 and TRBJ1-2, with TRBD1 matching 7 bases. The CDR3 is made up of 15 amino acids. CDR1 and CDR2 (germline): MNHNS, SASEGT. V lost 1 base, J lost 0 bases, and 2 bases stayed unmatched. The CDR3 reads CASSEVGQTNYGYTF. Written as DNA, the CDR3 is TGTGCCAGCAGTGAAGTGGGACAGACTAACTATGGCTACACCTTC.

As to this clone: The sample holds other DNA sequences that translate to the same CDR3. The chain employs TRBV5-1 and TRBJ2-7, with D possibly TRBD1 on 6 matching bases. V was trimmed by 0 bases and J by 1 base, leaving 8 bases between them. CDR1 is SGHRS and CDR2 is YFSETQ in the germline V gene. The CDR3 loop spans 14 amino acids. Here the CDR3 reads CASSLEQGSYEQYF. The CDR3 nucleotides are TGCGCCAGCAGCTTGGAACAGGGTTCCTACGAGCAGTACTTC. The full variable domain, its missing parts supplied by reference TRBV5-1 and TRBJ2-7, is KAGVTQTPRYLIKTRGQQVTLSCSPISGHRSVSWYQQTPGQGLQFLFEYFSETQRNKGNFPGRFSGRQFSNSRSEMNVSTLELGDSALYLCASSLEQGSYEQYFGPGTRLTVT.

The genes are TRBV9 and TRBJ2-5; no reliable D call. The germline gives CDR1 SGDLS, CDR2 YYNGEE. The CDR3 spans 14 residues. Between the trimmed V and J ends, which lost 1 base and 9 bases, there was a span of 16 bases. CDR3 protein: CASSVKSEETAQYF. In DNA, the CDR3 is TGTGCCAGCAGCGTAAAAAGCGAAGAGACGGCCCAGTACTTC.

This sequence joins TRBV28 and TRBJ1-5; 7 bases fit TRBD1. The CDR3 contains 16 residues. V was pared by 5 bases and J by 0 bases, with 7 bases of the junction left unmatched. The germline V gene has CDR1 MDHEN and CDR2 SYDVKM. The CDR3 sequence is CASSPGGGYSNQPQHF. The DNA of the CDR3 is TGTGCCAGCAGTCCCGGAGGGGGCTATAGCAATCAGCCCCAGCATTTT.

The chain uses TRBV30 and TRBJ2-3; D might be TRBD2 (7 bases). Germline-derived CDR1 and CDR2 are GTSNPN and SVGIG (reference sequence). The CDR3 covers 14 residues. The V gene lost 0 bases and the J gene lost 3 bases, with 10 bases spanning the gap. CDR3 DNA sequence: TGTGCCTGGAGTGTAGGGGGGGGTACAGATACGCAGTATTTT. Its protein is CAWSVGGGTDTQYF.

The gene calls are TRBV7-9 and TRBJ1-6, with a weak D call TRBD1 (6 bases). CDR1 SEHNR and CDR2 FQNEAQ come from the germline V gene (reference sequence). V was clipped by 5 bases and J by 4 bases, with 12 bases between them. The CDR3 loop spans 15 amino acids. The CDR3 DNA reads TGTGCCAGCAGCCGAGCAGGGGTTTATAATTCACCCCTCCACTTT. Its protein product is CASSRAGVYNSPLHF.

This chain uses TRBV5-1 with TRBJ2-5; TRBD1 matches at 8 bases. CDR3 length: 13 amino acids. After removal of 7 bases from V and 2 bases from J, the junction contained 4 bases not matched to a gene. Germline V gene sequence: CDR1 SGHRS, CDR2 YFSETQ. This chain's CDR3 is CASHDRGQETQYF. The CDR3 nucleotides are TGCGCCAGCCATGACAGGGGACAAGAGACCCAGTACTTC.

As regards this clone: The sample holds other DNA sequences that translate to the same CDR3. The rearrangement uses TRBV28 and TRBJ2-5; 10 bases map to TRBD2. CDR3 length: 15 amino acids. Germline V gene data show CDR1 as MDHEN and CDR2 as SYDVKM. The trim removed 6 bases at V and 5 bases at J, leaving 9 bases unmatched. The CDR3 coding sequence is TGTGCCAGCAGCCCGGGGCTAGCGGGGGCGGAGACCCAGTACTTC. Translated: CASSPGLAGAETQYF. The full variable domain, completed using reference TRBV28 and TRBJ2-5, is DVKVTQSSRYLVKRTGEKVFLECVQDMDHENMFWYRQDPGLGLRLIYFSYDVKMKEKGDIPEGYSVSREKKERFSLILESASTNQTSMYLCASSPGLAGAETQYFGPGTRLLVL.

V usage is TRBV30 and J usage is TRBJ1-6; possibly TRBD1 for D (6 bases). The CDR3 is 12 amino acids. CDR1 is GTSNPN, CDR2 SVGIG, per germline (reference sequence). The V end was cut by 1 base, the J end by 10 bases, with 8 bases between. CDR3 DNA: TGTGCCTGGAGTGGGACAGTATCACCCCTCCACTTT. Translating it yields CAWSGTVSPLHF.